Presented here are 21 T cell receptor beta chains from one specimen sequenced in a study of blood T cell repertoires in COVID-19. TCRdb's table, derived via immunoSEQ multiplex PCR, lists solely in-frame clones and lacks some. Of about 190,000 clones detected, 70% to 80% appear once; the ten largest clones hold around 12%. Material: peripheral blood. The origin of the receptors is a woman aged 45-65 years with acute or convalescent COVID-19.

The chain employs TRBV4-2 and TRBJ1-4; weak D call: TRBD1 (5 bases). The V end lost 4 bases, the J end lost 4 bases, and 7 bases lay between the germline ends. Germline V gene data show CDR1 as LGHNA and CDR2 as YNFKEQ. The CDR3 consists of 13 residues. CDR3 DNA: TGTGCCAGCAGCCGGGACTTTAATGAAAAACTGTTTTTT. This gives the protein CASSRDFNEKLFF.

The chain uses TRBV19 and TRBJ1-5; a possible D gene is TRBD1 (5 bases). Trimming stripped 4 bases from V and 2 bases from J, with 12 bases between. Germline-derived CDR1 and CDR2 are LNHDA and SQIVND (reference sequence). The CDR3 consists of 15 residues. This chain's CDR3 is CASSNFGGGNQPQHF. CDR3 coding DNA: TGTGCCAGTAGTAATTTCGGGGGTGGCAATCAGCCCCAGCATTTT.

V and J are TRBV19 and TRBJ2-1, with TRBD1 matching 8 bases. V lost 5 bases, J lost 0 bases, and 12 bases stayed unmatched. This CDR3 is 18 amino acids long. CDR1 and CDR2 (germline): LNHDA, SQIVND (reference sequence). The CDR3 DNA is TGTGCCAGTAGTGGCAGGACAGGGACTCTGAACTCCTACAATGAGCAGTTCTTC. It codes for CASSGRTGTLNSYNEQFF.

CDR3 nucleotides: TGTGCCAGCAGCTTAGAGCTTCCGTATGGCTACACCTTC. This gives the protein CASSLELPYGYTF. The rearrangement joins TRBV7-2 to TRBJ1-2; D not resolved. The germline V and J ends were trimmed by 1 base and 5 bases, with 8 bases remaining between them. There are 13 residues in the CDR3. The germline CDR1 and CDR2 sequences are SGHTA and FQGNSA.

CDR3 DNA: TGTGCCAGCAGACTAGGCGGCAGCAATCAGCCCCAGCATTTT. Translated: CASRLGGSNQPQHF. This rearrangement joins TRBV6-1 to TRBJ1-5; D unresolved. Germline CDR1 and CDR2: MNHNS and SASEGT. CDR3 length: 14 amino acids. Trimming left V 6 bases short and J 1 base short, with 10 bases between.

In this sample, this clone turned up once. V gene TRBV10-1 combines with J gene TRBJ2-3; 9 bases agree with TRBD2. This CDR3 spans 16 amino acids. V shed 0 bases and J 9 bases; nucleotides not matched to a gene: 10. CDR1 and CDR2 (germline): WNHNN, SYGVQD (reference sequence). The CDR3 nucleotides are TGCGCCAGCAGTGAGTCTAGGGTAGCGGGGGCTTCGACGCAGTATTTT. Translating it yields CASSESRVAGASTQYF.

The gene calls are TRBV19 and TRBJ1-2, with a tentative D call TRBD1 (5 bases). Trimming removed 5 bases at V and 2 bases at J, with 21 bases between. CDR3 length equals 17 residues. Germline loops: CDR1 LNHDA, CDR2 SQIVND (reference sequence). This CDR3 is CASSPIVGTRGNYGYTF. CDR3 bases: TGTGCCAGTAGTCCCATAGTAGGGACTCGCGGGAACTATGGCTACACCTTC.

The chain couples TRBV5-6 to TRBJ1-1; 8 bases fit TRBD1. The CDR3 contains 14 residues. The junction had 9 bases not matched to a gene; V was cut back by 0 bases and J by 11 bases. Germline lookup yields CDR1 SGHDT and CDR2 YYEEEE. The CDR3 loop is CASSLAAGGSLAFF. CDR3 sequence (DNA): TGTGCCAGCAGCTTGGCGGCAGGGGGCTCTCTCGCTTTCTTT.

V gene TRBV5-4 combines with J gene TRBJ1-2, with 8 positions matching TRBD1. The trim removed 0 bases at V and 8 bases at J, leaving 9 bases unmatched. The length of the CDR3 is 15 residues. Germline lookup yields CDR1 SGHNT and CDR2 YYREEE (reference sequence). The CDR3 loop is CASSLAGTGRLGYTF. The CDR3 DNA follows: TGTGCCAGCAGCTTGGCGGGGACAGGCCGATTGGGCTACACCTTC.

The chain employs TRBV24-1 and TRBJ1-1, with a weak D call TRBD1 (6 bases). CDR3 length: 15 residues. Trimming left V 7 bases short and J 0 bases short, with 14 bases between. Germline-derived CDR1 and CDR2 are KGHDR and SFDVKD. The CDR3 loop reads CATSEGGLMNTEAFF. CDR3 in DNA: TGTGCCACCAGCGAGGGGGGGCTGATGAACACTGAAGCTTTCTTT.

V and J are TRBV28 and TRBJ1-1; the match to TRBD1 covers 10 bases. V trimming: 2 bases; J trimming: 5 bases; junction bases outside the gene matches: 5. The length of the CDR3 is 15 residues. Germline V gene lookup returns CDR1 MDHEN and CDR2 SYDVKM. CDR3 residues: CASSLGGQGVTEAFF. DNA for the CDR3: TGTGCCAGCAGTTTAGGAGGACAGGGGGTAACTGAAGCTTTCTTT.

The count of this clone is one. The chain couples TRBV5-1 to TRBJ1-5, with D possibly TRBD1 on 6 matching bases. The ends were cut back, 3 bases at V and 6 bases at J, with 10 bases in the middle. The germline V gene encodes CDR1 SGHRS and CDR2 YFSETQ. CDR3 size: 13 residues. In DNA form, the CDR3 reads TGCGCCAGCAGCTACGACAGGAGTCAGCCCCAGCATTTT. It specifies CASSYDRSQPQHF.

This clone came up once. The chain has TRBV7-8 and TRBJ1-2, with D possibly TRBD1 on 6 matching bases. V dropped 5 bases and J dropped 2 bases, with 9 bases sitting between them. The CDR3 consists of 13 residues. From germline, CDR1 is SGHVS and CDR2 FQNEAQ. The CDR3 coding sequence is TGTGCCAGCAGCCCCCAGGGGAACTATGGCTACACCTTC. Translating it yields CASSPQGNYGYTF.

A few counts support this clone. The chain recombines TRBV6-5 with TRBJ2-7; TRBD1 is a possible D gene (7 bases). Deletions cut 8 bases from V and 2 bases from J, with 16 bases between. The CDR3 contains 14 residues. Germline V gives CDR1 MNHEY, CDR2 SVGAGI. This CDR3 is CASRGTASPYEQYF. In DNA form, the CDR3 reads TGTGCCAGCCGCGGGACAGCTAGCCCCTACGAGCAGTACTTC.

The chain is built from TRBV19 and TRBJ2-3, with D unclear. The germline V gene has CDR1 LNHDA and CDR2 SQIVND (reference sequence). Between the trimmed V and J ends, which lost 3 bases and 0 bases, there was a span of 4 bases. The CDR3 consists of 13 residues. CDR3 nucleotides: TGTGCCAGTAGTATGACTAGCACAGATACGCAGTATTTT. Translated, it gives CASSMTSTDTQYF. Full variable domain (missing parts from reference TRBV19 and TRBJ2-3): DGGITQSPKYLFRKEGQNVTLSCEQNLNHDAMYWYRQDPGQGLRLIYYSQIVNDFQKGDIAEGYSVSREKKESFPLTVTSAQKNPTAFYLCASSMTSTDTQYFGPGTRLTVL.

V and J are TRBV7-9 and TRBJ1-4, with 9 bases matching TRBD1. This CDR3 region has 15 residues. Germline assignment: CDR1 SEHNR and CDR2 FQNEAQ (reference sequence). The V and J ends lost 4 bases and 7 bases, in that order; junction bases with no gene match: 7. CDR3 sequence reads: CASSSWTGESEKLFF. The DNA for the CDR3 is TGTGCCAGCAGCTCCTGGACAGGGGAAAGTGAAAAACTGTTTTTT. The full variable domain, its missing parts supplied by reference TRBV7-9 and TRBJ1-4, is DTGVSQNPRHKITKRGQNVTFRCDPISEHNRLYWYRQTLGQGPEFLTYFQNEAQLEKSRLLSDRFSAERPKGSFSTLEIQRTEQGDSAMYLCASSSWTGESEKLFFGSGTQLSVL.

The chain carries TRBV6-5 and TRBJ1-2, with 11 bases aligning to TRBD1. CDR3 size: 15 residues. CDR1 and CDR2 from the germline V gene are MNHEY and SVGAGI. The J segment lost 5 bases and the V segment lost 9 bases, leaving 11 bases of the junction unmatched. CDR3 in DNA: TGTGCCAGTTTCCGGGACAGGGGGAGGGGATATGGCTACACCTTC. It codes for CASFRDRGRGYGYTF.

The table lists this clone with a count of one. V gene TRBV10-3 combines with J gene TRBJ1-2; 7 bases are shared with TRBD1. V lost 7 bases to trimming and J lost 2 bases; unmatched junction nucleotides: 4. Per the germline V gene, CDR1 is ENHRY and CDR2 is SYGVKD. There are 13 residues in the CDR3. The CDR3 DNA follows: TGTGCCATCAACCGACAGGGCAACTATGGCTACACCTTC. This codes for CAINRQGNYGYTF.

For this clone: No conserved phenylalanine or tryptophan is present at the end of the CDR3, so a read error is the likely explanation. No DNA is shown, since the ends of the CDR3 on it are uncertain; the CDR3 is the one TCRdb lists. The chain employs TRBV12-3 or TRBV12-4 and TRBJ1-2; the D call TRBD1 from the table was never checked on the DNA. The length of the CDR3 is 12 amino acids, counting both ends. Here the CDR3 reads CASSLAGTGLYL.

This clone was detected a few times. The genes are TRBV9 and TRBJ1-1; TRBD1 might be the D (5 bases). Germline lookup yields CDR1 SGDLS and CDR2 YYNGEE. The length of the CDR3 is 14 residues. Trimming removed 2 bases at V and 1 base at J, with 9 bases between. CDR3 sequence reads: CASSVRDRNTEAFF. DNA of the CDR3: TGTGCCAGCAGCGTCCGTGACAGGAACACTGAAGCTTTCTTT.

This clone was found a few times. The V and J genes are TRBV27 and TRBJ2-7; TRBD2 matches 10 bases. The CDR3 sequence is 15 residues long. In germline, CDR1 is MNHEY, CDR2 SMNVEV (reference sequence). With 4 bases clipped from V and 1 base from J, the junction kept 4 bases outside the gene matches. DNA of the CDR3: TGTGCCAGCAGTTCCCTAGCGGGAGAGTCCTACGAGCAGTACTTC. Protein: CASSSLAGESYEQYF.